A selection of T cell receptor beta chains follows, all from one sample in a study of T cell responses to AZD1222 COVID-19 vaccine. Here immunoSEQ multiplex PCR was the method, and the copy in TCRdb shows in-frame clones only, minus some. Of approximately 120,000 clones listed, roughly 90% are singletons. The input for sequencing was peripheral blood, taken on day 0 of AZD1222 vaccination. The source of these receptors is an adult in good health. The CDR3 runs from the conserved cysteine through the conserved F or W. The D gene is left open where the match is weak. Clone size appears in some rows only: once, few, many, or a class for an expanded clone.

>.|TRBJ2-1|.|TRBV18
CASSPTGVGDNEQFF
TGTGCCAGCTCACCCACTGGGGTGGGGGACAATGAGCAGTTCTTC
>.|TRBJ2-1|.|TRBV28
CASSRPGVGYNEQFF
TGTGCCAGCAGTCGACCGGGAGTGGGGTACAATGAGCAGTTCTTC
>once|TRBJ1-1|.|TRBV18
CASSPSGTGGVAFF
TGTGCCAGCTCACCCTCAGGGACGGGCGGAGTGGCTTTCTTT
>.|TRBJ2-7|TRBD1|TRBV6-5
CASTLGQGSEQYF
TGTGCCAGCACCCTGGGACAGGGGAGCGAGCAGTACTTC
>.|TRBJ1-1|.|TRBV9
CASSVSLSNTEAFF
TGTGCCAGCAGCGTAAGCTTATCGAACACTGAAGCTTTCTTT
>once|TRBJ2-2|TRBD2|TRBV2
CASRGRVNTGELFF
TGTGCCAGCAGGGGGAGGGTGAACACCGGGGAGCTGTTTTTT
>.|TRBJ2-2|TRBD1|TRBV4-3
CASSAGTGTSGGELFF
TGCGCCAGCAGCGCTGGGACAGGGACTTCTGGCGGGGAGCTGTTTTTT
>once|TRBJ1-1|.|TRBV25-1
CASTPTKGDNTEAFF
TGTGCCAGCACCCCCACGAAAGGCGACAACACTGAAGCTTTCTTT
>.|TRBJ2-1|.|TRBV28
CASSLPQHSEQFF
TGTGCCAGCAGTTTACCCCAACATTCTGAGCAGTTCTTC
>.|TRBJ2-3|TRBD1|TRBV11-2
CASSFTGQGSTDTQYF
TGTGCCAGCAGCTTCACCGGACAGGGGAGCACAGATACGCAGTATTTT
>.|TRBJ2-3|.|TRBV5-1
CASMAGHTDTQYF
TGCGCCAGCATGGCGGGGCACACAGATACGCAGTATTTT
>.|TRBJ1-2|.|TRBV21-1
CASSRRGTSLCNYGYTF
TGTGCCAGCAGCCGAAGGGGGACTTCCCTTTGTAACTATGGCTACACCTTC
>few|TRBJ1-6|TRBD1|TRBV28
CASRDRVDSPLHF
TGTGCCAGCCGGGACAGGGTGGATTCACCCCTCCACTTT
>.|TRBJ2-5|.|TRBV7-2
CASRWGSRETQYF
TGTGCCAGCAGGTGGGGAAGTCGGGAGACCCAGTACTTC
>.|TRBJ1-2|.|TRBV10-2
CASHEDRGNYGYTF
TGCGCCAGCCATGAGGACCGAGGAAACTATGGCTACACCTTC
>.|TRBJ2-1|TRBD1|TRBV3-1/TRBV3-2
CASSQTGQGAYNEQFF
TGTGCCAGCAGCCAGACGGGACAGGGGGCTTACAATGAGCAGTTCTTC
>once|TRBJ2-7|.|TRBV6-5
CASSQQGWEQYF
TGTGCCAGCAGTCAACAGGGCTGGGAGCAGTACTTC
>.|TRBJ2-4|TRBD2|TRBV6-5
CASSFSGGGNIQYF
TGTGCCAGCAGCTTTAGCGGGGGTGGAAACATTCAGTACTTC
>.|TRBJ2-3|.|TRBV4-3
CASSQISTDTQYF
TGCGCCAGCAGCCAAATTAGCACAGATACGCAGTATTTT
>once|TRBJ1-6|.|TRBV27
CASRAWSSYNSPLHF
TGTGCCAGCCGGGCTTGGAGCTCCTATAATTCACCCCTCCACTTT
>.|TRBJ2-5|.|TRBV13
CASSGGTQKQETQYF
TGTGCCAGCAGCGGAGGGACACAGAAACAAGAGACCCAGTACTTC
>.|TRBJ1-5|.|TRBV2
CASGMDSNQPQHF
TGTGCCAGCGGGATGGATAGCAATCAGCCCCAGCATTTT
>few|TRBJ2-5|.|TRBV4-2
CASSQTGTEETQYF
TGTGCCAGCAGCCAAACCGGGACTGAAGAGACCCAGTACTTC
>.|TRBJ2-7|TRBD1|TRBV11-2
CASIKGQGGIYEQYF
TGTGCCAGCATCAAAGGACAGGGGGGAATCTACGAGCAGTACTTC
>.|TRBJ2-7|TRBD2|TRBV7-2
CASSLKTSGGAYEQYF
TGTGCCAGCAGCTTAAAGACTAGCGGGGGGGCCTACGAGCAGTACTTC
>.|TRBJ1-1|.|TRBV12-3/TRBV12-4
CASSFGNTEAFF
TGTGCCAGCAGTTTTGGGAACACTGAAGCTTTCTTT
>.|TRBJ2-4|.|TRBV19
CASSTEGLGGAKNIQYF
TGTGCCAGTAGTACGGAGGGGCTTGGCGGGGCCAAAAACATTCAGTACTTC
>.|TRBJ2-7|.|TRBV11-2
CASSSSDWEQYF
TGTGCCAGCAGCTCTTCGGACTGGGAGCAGTACTTC
>.|TRBJ1-5|.|TRBV28
CASSYGLTRKNQPQHF
TGTGCCAGCAGTTATGGCCTGACCCGGAAAAATCAGCCCCAGCATTTT
>.|TRBJ1-1|.|TRBV5-1
CASSFGGDTEAFF
TGCGCCAGCAGCTTTGGGGGGGACACTGAAGCTTTCTTT
>.|TRBJ1-4|.|TRBV30
CAWTDGTEKLFF
TGTGCCTGGACTGACGGTACTGAAAAACTGTTTTTT
>.|TRBJ1-2|.|TRBV30
CAGLQENYGYTF
TGTGCCGGTCTCCAGGAGAACTATGGCTACACCTTC
>.|TRBJ1-5|.|TRBV14
CASSQLGVGQPQHF
TGTGCCAGCAGCCAGCTAGGGGTCGGACAGCCCCAGCATTTT
>.|TRBJ2-2|.|TRBV5-1
CASSPGFPNTGELFF
TGCGCCAGCAGCCCAGGGTTTCCGAACACCGGGGAGCTGTTTTTT
>.|TRBJ1-1|.|TRBV2
CASGAQPNTEAFF
TGTGCCAGCGGGGCCCAGCCCAACACTGAAGCTTTCTTT
>.|TRBJ1-5|.|TRBV5-6
CASSLLIGGDQPQHF
TGTGCCAGCAGCCTGTTAATAGGGGGGGATCAGCCCCAGCATTTT
>.|TRBJ1-4|.|TRBV6-5
CASLRQGGEKLFF
TGTGCCAGCCTGAGGCAGGGAGGTGAAAAACTGTTTTTT
>.|TRBJ1-2|.|TRBV29-1
CSYSAPANYGYTF
TGCAGCTACAGTGCACCAGCTAACTATGGCTACACCTTC
>once|TRBJ1-2|.|TRBV7-2
CASTQGGRVNYGYTF
TGTGCCAGCACTCAGGGAGGGAGGGTCAACTATGGCTACACCTTC
>.|TRBJ1-3|TRBD1|TRBV6-6
CASGQGNSGNTIYF
TGTGCCAGCGGACAGGGCAACTCTGGAAACACCATATATTTT
>.|TRBJ1-4|.|TRBV9
CASSGGSAGNEKLFF
TGTGCCAGCAGCGGGGGGTCTGCAGGAAATGAAAAACTGTTTTTT
>.|TRBJ1-3|.|TRBV5-4
CASSFGSPSGNTIYF
TGTGCCAGCAGTTTTGGTAGTCCCTCTGGAAACACCATATATTTT
>.|TRBJ2-2|.|TRBV7-9
CASTLGPPNTGELFF
TGTGCCAGCACCTTAGGCCCTCCGAACACCGGGGAGCTGTTTTTT
>.|TRBJ2-1|TRBD2|TRBV19
CASSRVSGGAVNNEQFF
TGTGCCAGTAGTAGGGTTAGCGGGGGGGCGGTAAACAATGAGCAGTTCTTC
>.|TRBJ1-6|TRBD1|TRBV7-9
CASSSTGTGVGAPLHF
TGTGCCAGCAGCTCCACCGGGACAGGGGTGGGAGCACCCCTCCACTTT
>.|TRBJ2-7|TRBD1|TRBV3-1/TRBV3-2
CASSLRTGDGLQYF
TGTGCCAGCAGCCTACGGACAGGGGATGGTTTGCAGTACTTC
>once|TRBJ1-1|.|TRBV28
CASSLVKSRGVMDTEAFF
TGTGCCAGCAGTTTAGTCAAATCCAGGGGAGTAATGGACACTGAAGCTTTCTTT
>.|TRBJ1-2|TRBD1|TRBV19
CASRKAGQGAYGYTF
TGTGCCAGCCGAAAAGCCGGACAGGGAGCCTATGGCTACACCTTC
>.|TRBJ1-2|.|TRBV5-1
CASSSSGDGANYGYTF
TGCGCCAGCAGCTCATCCGGGGACGGGGCTAACTATGGCTACACCTTC
>.|TRBJ2-3|.|TRBV3-1/TRBV3-2
CASSRRPDTQYF
TGTGCCAGCAGCCGCCGGCCAGATACGCAGTATTTT